Following are 10 T cell receptor beta chains from one sample sequenced in a study of T cell repertoires in cytomegalovirus infection. TCRdb passed the reads through MiXCR, listing each CDR3 protein once. The sample gives some 500,000 distinct CDR3 sequences, approximately 40% of which show up once; about half is in the top ten. Antigens for these TCRs are unknown. This material consisted of cultured PBMCs, taken from culture after CMV antigen stimulation. The receptors here all came from a human donor in good health (CMV status not recorded). Some clones in this sample may be carry-over from other donors' samples.

This chain links TRBV20-1 with TRBJ2-5, with 13 bases fitting TRBD2. This CDR3 has 14 amino acids. With 6 bases clipped from V and 2 bases from J, the junction kept 3 bases outside the gene matches. Germline V lookup: CDR1 DFQATT, CDR2 SNEGSKA (reference sequence). The CDR3 loop reads CSARTSGGQETQYF. In DNA, the CDR3 is TGCAGTGCCAGGACTAGCGGGGGACAAGAGACCCAGTACTTC.

The chain combines TRBV12-3 or TRBV12-4 with TRBJ2-7; TRBD1 agrees at 9 bases. The CDR3 length is 14 residues. The junction had 6 bases not matched to a gene; V was cut back by 3 bases and J by 6 bases. The CDR3 loop reads CASSLTGGSVEQYF. CDR3 bases: TGTGCCAGCAGTTTGACAGGGGGGTCGGTCGAGCAGTACTTC.

This clonotype has a handful of counts. This sequence joins TRBV7-8 and TRBJ1-6; D call uncertain. The V end lost 0 bases, the J end lost 9 bases, and 18 bases lay between the germline ends. The CDR3 length is 17 residues. In germline, CDR1 is SGHVS, CDR2 FQNEAQ. CDR3 amino acids: CASSLASSTAGGSPLHF. CDR3 DNA: TGTGCCAGCAGCTTAGCTTCTTCGACTGCCGGTGGTTCACCCCTCCACTTT.

The J gene is TRBJ2-1, the V gene TRBV12-3 or TRBV12-4, with D tentatively TRBD1 (5 bases). The CDR3 consists of 15 residues. V lost 3 bases to trimming and J lost 8 bases, with 17 bases between them. CDR3 in amino acids: CASSFGQGRQDEQFF. The DNA for the CDR3 is TGTGCCAGCAGTTTCGGGCAGGGCCGTCAGGATGAGCAGTTCTTC.

This clonotype was counted a few times. V usage is TRBV7-2 and J usage is TRBJ2-7; weak D call: TRBD1 (5 bases). CDR3 length: 14 amino acids. The V end was cut by 1 base, the J end by 2 bases, with 9 bases between. The V gene's germline CDR1 is SGHTA and CDR2 FQGNSA. CDR3 sequence: CASSLGTPPYEQYF. CDR3 bases: TGTGCCAGCAGCTTAGGGACACCTCCCTACGAGCAGTACTTC.

This clonotype has only a few counts. The V gene is TRBV11-2, the J gene TRBJ1-4; tentatively, D is TRBD1 (5 bases). CDR1 is SGHAT and CDR2 is FQNNGV in the germline V gene. V lost 4 bases, J lost 10 bases, and 10 bases lay in between. The CDR3 is made up of 12 amino acids. As DNA, the CDR3 is TGTGCCAGCAGCTACCAGGGAGGAAAACTGTTTTTT. Translating it yields CASSYQGGKLFF. The variable domain in full, completed from reference TRBV11-2 and TRBJ1-4, reads EAGVAQSPRYKIIEKRQSVAFWCNPISGHATLYWYQQILGQGPKLLIQFQNNGVVDDSQLPKDRFSAERLKGVDSTLKIQPAKLEDSAVYLCASSYQGGKLFFGSGTQLSVL.

The sample holds a few counts of this clonotype. The CDR3 region is CASSERRQGAGNTIYF. The DNA of the CDR3 is TGTGCCAGCAGTGAAAGGAGACAGGGAGCGGGAAACACCATATATTTT. The rearrangement links TRBV6-1 to TRBJ1-3, with 7 positions matching TRBD1. Trimming took 2 bases from V and 4 from J; bases not matched to a gene: 8. The CDR3 covers 16 residues. The germline V gene encodes CDR1 MNHNS and CDR2 SASEGT.

This CDR3 is CASFDGNTGELFF. The CDR3 nucleotides read TGTGCCAGCTTCGACGGGAACACCGGGGAGCTGTTTTTT. The chain links TRBV7-9 to TRBJ2-2; no reliable D call. This CDR3 is 13 amino acids long. Trimming left V 8 bases short and J 1 base short, with 8 bases between. Germline CDR1 SEHNR, CDR2 FQNEAQ (reference sequence).

This clonotype was seen more than once but under ten times. The chain couples TRBV7-2 to TRBJ1-1; unclear D gene. V was clipped by 0 bases and J by 0 bases, with 8 bases between them. This CDR3 has 15 residues. Germline V lookup: CDR1 SGHTA, CDR2 FQGNSA. The CDR3 loop is CASSLAVFLNTEAFF. The CDR3 coding sequence is TGTGCCAGCAGCTTAGCGGTATTCCTGAACACTGAAGCTTTCTTT.

This chain uses TRBV10-3 with TRBJ2-1, with D perhaps matching TRBD1 (6 bases). The germline V gene has CDR1 ENHRY and CDR2 SYGVKD. The CDR3 is made up of 13 amino acids. Trimming removed 0 bases from V and 10 bases from J, with 10 bases in between. The CDR3 DNA is TGTGCCATCAGTGAGTCGAGGGGGACCGAGCAGTTCTTC. This sequence encodes CAISESRGTEQFF.